Following are 5 T cell receptor beta chains from one sample sequenced in a study of cytomegalovirus exposure and HLA in healthy donors. 60 Vbeta and 13 Jbeta primers were used in PCR. TCRdb keeps only in-frame clones here, not all; method: immunoSEQ multiplex PCR. The sample yields some 240,000 clones, approximately 78% seen once. Input material: PBMCs. These receptors all come from a male donor in good health and CMV-seronegative.

The CDR3 DNA reads as TGCGCCAGCAGCTTGGTGTCTAGCGGGAGAGGGGGTGAGCAGTTCTTC. As protein: CASSLVSSGRGGEQFF. The rearrangement uses TRBV5-1 and TRBJ2-1; 10 nucleotides line up with TRBD2. Germline CDR1 reads SGHRS; CDR2 reads YFSETQ. Trimming took 0 bases from V and 9 from J; bases not matched to a gene: 9. This CDR3 has 16 amino acids.

V is TRBV7-2 and J is TRBJ2-5; tentative D call: TRBD2 (7 bases). The CDR3 has 13 residues. In germline, CDR1 is SGHTA, CDR2 FQGNSA. V dropped 8 bases and J dropped 2 bases, with 12 bases sitting between them. In DNA, the CDR3 is TGTGCCAGCGCAAGGGGGGGGCAAGAGACCCAGTACTTC. Residues: CASARGGQETQYF.

The chain carries TRBV19 and TRBJ1-1, with a possible D match to TRBD1 (6 bases). The V end was cut by 7 bases, the J end by 0 bases, with 21 bases between. CDR1 LNHDA and CDR2 SQIVND come from the germline V gene (reference sequence). The CDR3 has 17 residues. CDR3 sequence reads: CASIPRQEVDMNTEAFF. The DNA of the CDR3 is TGTGCCAGTATCCCCCGACAGGAGGTAGACATGAACACTGAAGCTTTCTTT.

The rearrangement links TRBV19 to TRBJ2-7, with D perhaps matching TRBD1 (6 bases). CDR3 length: 15 residues. The V gene's germline CDR1 is LNHDA and CDR2 SQIVND (reference sequence). V was trimmed by 3 bases and J by 1 base, leaving 13 bases between them. CDR3 sequence reads: CASSISRGGSYEQYF. Written as DNA, the CDR3 is TGTGCCAGTAGTATCTCCAGAGGGGGTTCCTACGAGCAGTACTTC.

The chain joins TRBV11-2 to TRBJ1-5; D is unresolved. V lost 5 bases and J 0 bases, leaving 5 bases between the germline ends. The CDR3 sequence is 13 residues long. The germline gives CDR1 SGHAT, CDR2 FQNNGV. The CDR3 region has the DNA TGTGCCAGCAGCCCTAATAGCAATCAGCCCCAGCATTTT. Protein product: CASSPNSNQPQHF.